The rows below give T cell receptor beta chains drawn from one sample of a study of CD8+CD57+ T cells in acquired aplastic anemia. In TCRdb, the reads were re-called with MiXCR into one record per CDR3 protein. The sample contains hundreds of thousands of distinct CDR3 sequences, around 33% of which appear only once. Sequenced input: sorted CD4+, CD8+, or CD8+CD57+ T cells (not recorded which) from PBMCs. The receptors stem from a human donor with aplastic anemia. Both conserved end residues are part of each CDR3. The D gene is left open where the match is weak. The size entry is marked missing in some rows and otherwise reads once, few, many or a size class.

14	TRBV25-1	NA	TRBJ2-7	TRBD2	TGTGCCAGCAGCTCTCCGGGGGGGAGCGCTGAGCAGTACTTC	CASSSPGGSAEQYF
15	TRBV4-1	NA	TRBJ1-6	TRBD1	TGCGCCAGCAGCCAAGAACACAGGGGAACTTCACCCCTCCACTTT	CASSQEHRGTSPLHF
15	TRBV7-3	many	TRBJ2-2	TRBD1	TGTGCCAGCGGACGATCGGGACAGGGGGCCGGGGAGCTGTTTTTT	CASGRSGQGAGELFF
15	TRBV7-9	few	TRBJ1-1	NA	TGTGCCAGCAGCTTAATGGACTTCATGAACACTGAAGCTTTCTTT	CASSLMDFMNTEAFF
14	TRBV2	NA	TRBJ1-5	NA	TGTGCCAGCAGCGCCGAGGGTGGCAATCAGCCCCAGCATTTT	CASSAEGGNQPQHF
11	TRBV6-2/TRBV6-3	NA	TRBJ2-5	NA	TGTGCCAGCAGTTACGGTAACACCCAGTACTTC	CASSYGNTQYF
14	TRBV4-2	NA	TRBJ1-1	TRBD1	TGTGCCAGCAGCCATACCGACAGGGATGCTGAAGCTTTCTTT	CASSHTDRDAEAFF
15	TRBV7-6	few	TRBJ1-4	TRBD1	TGTGCCAGCAGCTCCAGGGGGCGGTCAGATGAAAAACTGTTTTTT	CASSSRGRSDEKLFF
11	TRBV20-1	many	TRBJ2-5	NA	TGCAGTGTGGACGGCCGGCGCACCCAGTACTTC	CSVDGRRTQYF
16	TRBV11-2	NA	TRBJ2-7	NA	TGTGCCAGCAGCTCCGGACAGACCTCTAGCTCCTACGAGCAGTACTTC	CASSSGQTSSSYEQYF
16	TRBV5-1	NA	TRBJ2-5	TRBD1	TGCGCCAGCAGCTTGGGGGGACAGGGAGAAAGGAAGACCCAGTACTTC	CASSLGGQGERKTQYF
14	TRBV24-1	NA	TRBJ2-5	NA	TGTGCCAGCGGGCGGGCAGGAGGACTCTTGGAGCAGTACTTC	CASGRAGGLLEQYF
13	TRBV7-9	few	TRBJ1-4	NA	TGTGCCAGCAGCTTGCAGGGGACTGAAAAACTGTTTTTT	CASSLQGTEKLFF
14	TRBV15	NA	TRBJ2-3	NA	TGTGCCACCAGCAGAGGTGTGGGTTCAGATACGCAGTATTTT	CATSRGVGSDTQYF
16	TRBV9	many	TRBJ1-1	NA	TGTGCCAGCAGCGTAGCTACGGGGGAGATGAACACTGAAGCTTTCTTT	CASSVATGEMNTEAFF
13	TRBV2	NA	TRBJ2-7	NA	TGTGCCAGCTCACCCCCCGGGGTCTACGAGCAGTACTTC	CASSPPGVYEQYF
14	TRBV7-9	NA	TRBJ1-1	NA	TGTGCCAGCAGCTTAGCATCGACGGGGGGAGAAGCTTTCTTT	CASSLASTGGEAFF
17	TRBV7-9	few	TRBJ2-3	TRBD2	TGTGCCAGCAGCCCCTCCTTGACTAGCGGGAGTACAGATACGCAGTATTTT	CASSPSLTSGSTDTQYF
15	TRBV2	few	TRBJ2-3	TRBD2	TGTGCCAGCAGTAAGGGGACTAGCGGCACAGATACGCAGTATTTT	CASSKGTSGTDTQYF
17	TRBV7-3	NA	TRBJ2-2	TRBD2	TGTGCCAGCAGCTTAAAGCCTCCGGGGGGAGGCACCGGGGAGCTGTTTTTT	CASSLKPPGGGTGELFF
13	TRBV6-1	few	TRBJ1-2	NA	TGTGCCAGCAGTGAATCTGGGTACTATGGCTACACCTTC	CASSESGYYGYTF
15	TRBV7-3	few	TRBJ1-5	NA	TGTGCCAGCAGCAGTAGAGGACTGGAGAATCAGCCCCAGCATTTT	CASSSRGLENQPQHF
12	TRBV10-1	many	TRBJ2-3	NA	TGCGCCAGCAGTGATATTCCAGATACGCAGTATTTT	CASSDIPDTQYF
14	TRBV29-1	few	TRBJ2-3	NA	TGCAGCGTTGGTGGACAGGGAGGGACAGATACGCAGTATTTT	CSVGGQGGTDTQYF
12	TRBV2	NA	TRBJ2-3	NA	TGTGCCAGCTCACAGACACTCGATACGCAGTATTTT	CASSQTLDTQYF
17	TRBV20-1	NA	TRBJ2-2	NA	TGCAGTGTCCCCCATTTCTCCCCTAGCTCGTACACCGGGGAGCTGTTTTTT	CSVPHFSPSSYTGELFF
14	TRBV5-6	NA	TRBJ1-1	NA	TGTGCCAGCAGCCCCATACACGGCCACACTGAAGCTTTCTTT	CASSPIHGHTEAFF
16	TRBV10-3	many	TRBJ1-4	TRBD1	TGTGCCATCAGTGAGTCGGGGACAGGGGAGAATGAAAAACTGTTTTTT	CAISESGTGENEKLFF
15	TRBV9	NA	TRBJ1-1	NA	TGTGCCAGCAGCGTAGGAGAGGGCGGATCAACTGAAGCTTTCTTT	CASSVGEGGSTEAFF
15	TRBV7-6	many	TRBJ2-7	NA	TGTGCCAGCAGCCTCACTGGCGGTAGCTCCTACGAGCAGTACTTC	CASSLTGGSSYEQYF
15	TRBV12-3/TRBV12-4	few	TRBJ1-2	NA	TGTGCCAGCAGTCGGCGGCGGGAGGGGGACTATGGCTACACCTTC	CASSRRREGDYGYTF
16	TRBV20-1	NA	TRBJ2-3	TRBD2	TGCAGTGCTCCACAACGACTAGCGGGCCGCACAGATACGCAGTATTTT	CSAPQRLAGRTDTQYF
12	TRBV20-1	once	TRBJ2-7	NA	TGCAGTGCCACCGGGACGGTCTACGAGCAGTACTTC	CSATGTVYEQYF
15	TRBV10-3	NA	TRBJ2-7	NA	TGTGCCATCAGTACCCGGACGGAGGGGATCTACGAGCAGTACTTC	CAISTRTEGIYEQYF
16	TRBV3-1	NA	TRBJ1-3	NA	TGTGCCAGCAGCCAAGTAGTCTCAGGAGCTGGAAACACCATATATTTT	CASSQVVSGAGNTIYF
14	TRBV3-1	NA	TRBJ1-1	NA	TGTGCCAGCAGCCCCCGTAGGACAGTTGGTGAAGCTTTCTTT	CASSPRRTVGEAFF
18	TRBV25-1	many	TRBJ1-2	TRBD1	TGTGCCAGCAGTGGGGGCCCTTTCTCCGGGACAGGTGGCGATGGCTACACCTTC	CASSGGPFSGTGGDGYTF
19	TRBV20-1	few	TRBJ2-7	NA	TGCAGTGCTAGATACGATGGAGCAGGGAACCTCGGATTAATCTACGAGCAGTACTTC	CSARYDGAGNLGLIYEQYF
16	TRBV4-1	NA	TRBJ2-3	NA	TGCGCCAGCAGCCAAGTGAGCCGGCTTAGCACAGATACGCAGTATTTT	CASSQVSRLSTDTQYF